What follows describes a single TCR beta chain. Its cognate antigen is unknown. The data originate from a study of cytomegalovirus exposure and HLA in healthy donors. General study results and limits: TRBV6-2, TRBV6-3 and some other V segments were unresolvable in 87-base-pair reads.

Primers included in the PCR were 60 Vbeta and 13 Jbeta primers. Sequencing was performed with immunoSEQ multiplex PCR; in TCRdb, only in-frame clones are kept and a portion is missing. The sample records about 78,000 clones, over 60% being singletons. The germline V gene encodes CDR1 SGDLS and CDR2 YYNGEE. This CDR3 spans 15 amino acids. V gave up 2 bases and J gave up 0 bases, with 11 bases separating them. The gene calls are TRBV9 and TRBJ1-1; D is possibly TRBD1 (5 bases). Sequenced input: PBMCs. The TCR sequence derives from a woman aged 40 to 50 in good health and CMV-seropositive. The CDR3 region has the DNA TGTGCCAGCAGCGTTTCCGGGACTGTGAACACTGAAGCTTTCTTT. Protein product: CASSVSGTVNTEAFF.